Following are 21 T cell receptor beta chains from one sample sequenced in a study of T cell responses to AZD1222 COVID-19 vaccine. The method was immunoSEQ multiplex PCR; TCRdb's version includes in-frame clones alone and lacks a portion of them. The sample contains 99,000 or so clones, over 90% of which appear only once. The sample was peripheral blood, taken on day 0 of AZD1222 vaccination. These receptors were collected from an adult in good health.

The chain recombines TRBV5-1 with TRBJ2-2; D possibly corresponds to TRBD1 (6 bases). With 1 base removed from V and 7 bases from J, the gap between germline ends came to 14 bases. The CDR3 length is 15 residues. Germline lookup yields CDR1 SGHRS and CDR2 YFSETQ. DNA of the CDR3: TGCGCCAGCAGCTTGTTAATTGGGGGCAACGGGGAGCTGTTTTTT. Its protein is CASSLLIGGNGELFF.

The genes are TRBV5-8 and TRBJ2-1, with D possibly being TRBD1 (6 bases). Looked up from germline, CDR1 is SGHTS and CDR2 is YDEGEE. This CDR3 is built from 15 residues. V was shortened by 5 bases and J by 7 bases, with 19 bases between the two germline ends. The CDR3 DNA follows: TGTGCCAGCAGGTTACCGGGACAAGGGTCGAATGAGCAGTTCTTC. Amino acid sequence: CASRLPGQGSNEQFF.

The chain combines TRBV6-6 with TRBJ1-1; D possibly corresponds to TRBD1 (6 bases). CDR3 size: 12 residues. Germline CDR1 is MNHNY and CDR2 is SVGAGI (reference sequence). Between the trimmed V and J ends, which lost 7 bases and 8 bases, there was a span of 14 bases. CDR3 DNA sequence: TGTGCCAGCACCTTAGGGGGGAGGGAAGCTTTCTTT. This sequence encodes CASTLGGREAFF.

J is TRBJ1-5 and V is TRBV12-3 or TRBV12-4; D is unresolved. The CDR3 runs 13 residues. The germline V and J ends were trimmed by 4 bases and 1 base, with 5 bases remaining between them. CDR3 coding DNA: TGTGCCAGCAGTTCACAGAGCAATCAGCCCCAGCATTTT. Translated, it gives CASSSQSNQPQHF.

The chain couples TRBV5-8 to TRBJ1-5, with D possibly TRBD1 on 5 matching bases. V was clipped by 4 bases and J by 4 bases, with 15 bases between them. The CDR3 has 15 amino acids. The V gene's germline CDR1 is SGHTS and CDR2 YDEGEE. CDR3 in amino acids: CASSDRQPVNQPQHF. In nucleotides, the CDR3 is TGTGCCAGCAGCGACCGACAGCCAGTGAATCAGCCCCAGCATTTT.

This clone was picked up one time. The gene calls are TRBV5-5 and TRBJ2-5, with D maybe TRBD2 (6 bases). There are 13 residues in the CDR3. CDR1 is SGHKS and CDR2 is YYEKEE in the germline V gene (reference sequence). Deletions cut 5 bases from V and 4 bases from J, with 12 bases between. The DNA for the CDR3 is TGTGCCAGCAGTTCGGGACTTGGAGAGACCCAGTACTTC. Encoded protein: CASSSGLGETQYF.

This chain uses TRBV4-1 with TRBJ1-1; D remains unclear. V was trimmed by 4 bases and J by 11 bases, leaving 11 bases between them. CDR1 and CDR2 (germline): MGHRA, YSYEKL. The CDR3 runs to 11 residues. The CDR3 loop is CASSLGSVAFF. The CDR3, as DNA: TGCGCCAGCAGCCTCGGGAGTGTCGCTTTCTTT.

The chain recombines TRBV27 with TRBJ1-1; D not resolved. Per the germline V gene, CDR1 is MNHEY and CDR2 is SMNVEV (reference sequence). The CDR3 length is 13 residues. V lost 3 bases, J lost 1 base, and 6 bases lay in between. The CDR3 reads CASSFRRNTEAFF. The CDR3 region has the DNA TGTGCCAGCAGTTTCCGTAGGAACACTGAAGCTTTCTTT.

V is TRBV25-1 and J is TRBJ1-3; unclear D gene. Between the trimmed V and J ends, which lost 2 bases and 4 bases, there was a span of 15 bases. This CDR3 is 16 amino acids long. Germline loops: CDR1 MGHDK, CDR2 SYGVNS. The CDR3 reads CASSETLGSSGNTIYF. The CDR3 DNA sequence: TGTGCCAGCAGTGAAACGCTGGGGAGTTCAGGAAACACCATATATTTT.

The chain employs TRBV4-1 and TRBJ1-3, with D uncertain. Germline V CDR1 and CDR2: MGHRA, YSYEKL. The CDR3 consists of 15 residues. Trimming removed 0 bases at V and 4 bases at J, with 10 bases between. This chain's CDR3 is CASSQDASQGNTIYF. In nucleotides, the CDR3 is TGCGCCAGCAGCCAAGACGCCAGTCAAGGAAACACCATATATTTT.

The DNA for the CDR3 is TGCGCCAGCACTAACAGCGGGGACTACGGGGGAGAGCAGTACTTC. This codes for CASTNSGDYGGEQYF. The V call is TRBV10-2, the J call TRBJ2-7; 7 nucleotides agree with TRBD2. Germline V gene data show CDR1 as WSHSY and CDR2 as SAAADI. The CDR3 runs 15 residues. The V and J ends lost 7 bases and 7 bases, in that order; junction bases with no gene match: 16.

In nucleotides, the CDR3 is TGTGCCAGCAGCTTAGTGGGACTAGCGGGAGCCTACGAGCAGTACTTC. Translating gives CASSLVGLAGAYEQYF. This chain links TRBV7-8 with TRBJ2-7, with TRBD2 matching 14 bases. This CDR3 contains 16 residues. V lost 1 base, J lost 2 bases, and 1 base stayed unmatched. The germline gives CDR1 SGHVS, CDR2 FQNEAQ. Drawing the rest from reference TRBV7-8 and TRBJ2-7, the complete variable domain is GAGVSQSPRYKVAKRGQDVALRCDPISGHVSLFWYQQALGQGPEFLTYFQNEAQLDKSGLPSDRFFAERPEGSVSTLKIQRTQQEDSAVYLCASSLVGLAGAYEQYFGPGTRLTVT.

The CDR3 region has the DNA TGTGCCAGCAGTTTAGCGGGCAGGGTTCAGCCCCAGCATTTT. Encoded protein: CASSLAGRVQPQHF. The V gene is TRBV28, the J gene TRBJ1-5; D might be TRBD1 (5 bases). The CDR3 loop spans 14 amino acids. Germline V gene data show CDR1 as MDHEN and CDR2 as SYDVKM. Trimming pared 2 bases from V and 6 bases from J, leaving 11 bases between.

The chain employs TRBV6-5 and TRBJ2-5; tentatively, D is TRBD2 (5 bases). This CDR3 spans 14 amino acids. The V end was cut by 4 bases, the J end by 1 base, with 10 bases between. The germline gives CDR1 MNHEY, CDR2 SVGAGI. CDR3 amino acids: CASSWLAAQETQYF. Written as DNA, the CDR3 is TGTGCCAGCAGTTGGCTAGCAGCCCAAGAGACCCAGTACTTC.

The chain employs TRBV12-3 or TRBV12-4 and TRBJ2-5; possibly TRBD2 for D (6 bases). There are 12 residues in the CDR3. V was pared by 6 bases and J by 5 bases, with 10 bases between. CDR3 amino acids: CASRKAGETQYF. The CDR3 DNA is TGTGCCAGCAGGAAGGCGGGGGAGACCCAGTACTTC.

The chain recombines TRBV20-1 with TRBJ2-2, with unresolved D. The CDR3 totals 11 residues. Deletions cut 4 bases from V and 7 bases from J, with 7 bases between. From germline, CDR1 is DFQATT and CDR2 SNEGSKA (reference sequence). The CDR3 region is CSAISYGELFF. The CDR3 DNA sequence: TGCAGTGCTATTAGTTACGGGGAGCTGTTTTTT.

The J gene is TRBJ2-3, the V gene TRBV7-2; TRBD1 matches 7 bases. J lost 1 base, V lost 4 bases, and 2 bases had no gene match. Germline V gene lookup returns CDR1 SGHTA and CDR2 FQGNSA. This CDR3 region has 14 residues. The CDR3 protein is CASSSDRGTDTQYF. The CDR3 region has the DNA TGTGCCAGCAGCTCCGACAGGGGCACAGATACGCAGTATTTT.

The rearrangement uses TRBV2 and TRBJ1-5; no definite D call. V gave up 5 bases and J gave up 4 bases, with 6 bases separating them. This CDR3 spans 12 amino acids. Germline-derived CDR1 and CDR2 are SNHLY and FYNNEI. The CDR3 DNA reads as TGTGCCAGCAGTTCAGGAAATCAGCCCCAGCATTTT. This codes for CASSSGNQPQHF. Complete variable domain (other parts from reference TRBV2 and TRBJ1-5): EPEVTQTPSHQVTQMGQEVILRCVPISNHLYFYWYRQILGQKVEFLVSFYNNEISEKSEIFDDQFSVERPDGSNFTLKIRSTKLEDSAMYFCASSSGNQPQHFGDGTRLSIL.

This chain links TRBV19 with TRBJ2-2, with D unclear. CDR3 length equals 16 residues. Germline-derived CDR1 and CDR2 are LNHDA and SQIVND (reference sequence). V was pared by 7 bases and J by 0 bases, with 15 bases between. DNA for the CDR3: TGTGCCAGTAACACAGTACGGACCCCGAACACCGGGGAGCTGTTTTTT. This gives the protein CASNTVRTPNTGELFF.

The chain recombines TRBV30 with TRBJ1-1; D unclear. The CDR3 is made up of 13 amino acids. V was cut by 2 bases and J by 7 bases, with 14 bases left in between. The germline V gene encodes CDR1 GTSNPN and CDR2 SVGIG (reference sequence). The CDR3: CAWSNWRGYEAFF. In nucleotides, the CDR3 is TGTGCCTGGAGTAACTGGAGAGGATATGAAGCTTTCTTT.

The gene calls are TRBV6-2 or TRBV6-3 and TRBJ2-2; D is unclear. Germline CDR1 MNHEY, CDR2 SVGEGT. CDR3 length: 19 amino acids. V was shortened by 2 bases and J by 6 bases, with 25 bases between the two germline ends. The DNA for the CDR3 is TGTGCCAGCAGTTACCCTGCGGAGTGGGGTAAGGCCCACGCCGGGGAGCTGTTTTTT. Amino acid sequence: CASSYPAEWGKAHAGELFF.